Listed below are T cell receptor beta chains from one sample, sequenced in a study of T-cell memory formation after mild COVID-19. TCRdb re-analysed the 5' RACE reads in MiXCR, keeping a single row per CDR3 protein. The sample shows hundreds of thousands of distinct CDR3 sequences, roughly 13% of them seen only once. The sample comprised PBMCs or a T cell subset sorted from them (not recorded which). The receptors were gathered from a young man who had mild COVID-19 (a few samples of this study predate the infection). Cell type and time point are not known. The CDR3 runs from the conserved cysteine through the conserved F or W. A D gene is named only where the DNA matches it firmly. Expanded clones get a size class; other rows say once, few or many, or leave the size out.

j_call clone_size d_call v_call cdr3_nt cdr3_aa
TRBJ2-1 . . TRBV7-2 TGTGCCAGCAGCTTTGACCGGAGGATGTACAATGAGCAGTTCTTC CASSFDRRMYNEQFF
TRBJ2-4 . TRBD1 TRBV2 TGTGCCAGCAGAAGGGACAGTCAGTACTTC CASRRDSQYF
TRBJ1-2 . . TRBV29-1 TGCAGCGTTGAAGGACTCTTCGCTAACTATGGCTACACCTTC CSVEGLFANYGYTF
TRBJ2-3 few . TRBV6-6 TGTGCCAGCAGTACCCTAACAGATACGCAGTATTTT CASSTLTDTQYF
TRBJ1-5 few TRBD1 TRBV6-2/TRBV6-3 TGTGCCAGCAGATGGACAGGGATGCAGCCCCAGCATTTT CASRWTGMQPQHF
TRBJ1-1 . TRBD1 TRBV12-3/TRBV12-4 TGTGCCAGCAGGGGGGACAGGGAAGGATCAGCTTTCTTT CASRGDREGSAFF
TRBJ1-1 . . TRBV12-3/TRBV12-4 TGTGCCAGCTCCCGGGGACATACGGTATCTGAAGCTTTCTTT CASSRGHTVSEAFF
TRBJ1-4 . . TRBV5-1 TGCGCCAGCAGCTCGAACAGGGATCAGAAAGAAAAACTGTTTTTT CASSSNRDQKEKLFF
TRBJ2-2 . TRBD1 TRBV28 TGTGCCAGCAGTTTCCTACAGGGGATACCCGGGGAGCTGTTTTTT CASSFLQGIPGELFF
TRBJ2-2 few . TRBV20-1 TGCAGTGCTAGAGATAAGGGCTACTTCACCGGGGAGCTGTTTTTT CSARDKGYFTGELFF
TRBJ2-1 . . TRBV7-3 TGTGCCAGCAGCCTGGGGCTGGGTGGGGCTGAGCAGTTCTTC CASSLGLGGAEQFF
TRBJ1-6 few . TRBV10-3 TGTGCCATCAGGGGTTATACCTCCTCAGGGAGCTCGGGCGCTATGTTCAATTCACCCCTCCACTTT CAIRGYTSSGSSGAMFNSPLHF
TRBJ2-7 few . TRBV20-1 TGCAGTGCTCCCAGCACCTGGGGTGAGCAGTACTTC CSAPSTWGEQYF
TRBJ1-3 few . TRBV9 TGTGCCAGCAGCGTAGCAAGCGACCTCTCTGGAAACACCATATATTTT CASSVASDLSGNTIYF
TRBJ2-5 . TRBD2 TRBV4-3 TGCGCCAGCAGCCAAGACTCTGGCGGGGGGATTAAGACCCAGTACTTC CASSQDSGGGIKTQYF
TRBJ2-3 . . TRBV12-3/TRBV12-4 TGTGCCAGCAGTTTACTCCCCTTGGGGCGCGGGGCAGATAAGCAGTATTTT CASSLLPLGRGADKQYF
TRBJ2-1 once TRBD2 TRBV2 TGTGCCAGCAGTGAAGCGGGGGGGACCATATACAATGAGCAGTTCTTC CASSEAGGTIYNEQFF
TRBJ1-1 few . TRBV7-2 TGTGCCAGCAGCCGCCCGGCCCAGAGCGGGGGGGGAGGTGAAGCTTTCTTT CASSRPAQSGGGGEAFF
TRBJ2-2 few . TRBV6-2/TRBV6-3 TGTGCCAGCAGTTTAGTGATCATGAACACCGGGGAGCTGTTTTTT CASSLVIMNTGELFF
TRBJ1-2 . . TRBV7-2 TGTGCCAGCAGCTTTAGTGGGGGGAATTATGGCTACACCTTC CASSFSGGNYGYTF
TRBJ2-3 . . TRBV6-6 TGTGCCAGCATCCATGCCGGGGGGCTAGACACAGATACGCAGTATTTT CASIHAGGLDTDTQYF